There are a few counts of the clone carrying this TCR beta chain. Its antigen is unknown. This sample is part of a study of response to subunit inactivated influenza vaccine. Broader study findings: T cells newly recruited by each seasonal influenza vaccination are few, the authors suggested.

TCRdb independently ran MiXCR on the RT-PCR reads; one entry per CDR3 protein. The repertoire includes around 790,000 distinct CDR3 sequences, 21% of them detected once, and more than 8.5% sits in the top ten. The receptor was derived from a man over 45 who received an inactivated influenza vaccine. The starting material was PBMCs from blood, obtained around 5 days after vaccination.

The CDR3 loop is CASSPLGMARVFTDTQYF. The CDR3 DNA is TGTGCCAGCAGCCCCCTCGGGATGGCGAGGGTATTCACAGATACGCAGTATTTT. This chain uses TRBV11-1 with TRBJ2-3; weak D call: TRBD2 (5 bases). The germline CDR1 and CDR2 sequences are SGHAT and FQDESV (reference sequence). Trimming removed 5 bases from V and 2 bases from J, with 23 bases in between. The CDR3 loop spans 18 amino acids.